Shown below are 20 T cell receptor beta chains from a single sample sequenced in a study of T cell changes during pregnancy in multiple sclerosis. Produced via immunoSEQ multiplex PCR; TCRdb's table is partial and in-frame only. The sample has tens of thousands of clones; about 90% are singletons. The input for sequencing was peripheral blood, taken in the first trimester of pregnancy. These TCRs come from a female donor with multiple sclerosis, enrolled in a pregnancy study.

CDR3 in amino acids: CASSLPPRGSDTQYF. CDR3 sequence (DNA): TGTGCCAGCAGCTTACCCCCGCGGGGGTCAGATACGCAGTATTTT. This sequence joins TRBV7-8 and TRBJ2-3; 7 nucleotides agree with TRBD2. V dropped 2 bases and J dropped 4; count of bases not matched to a gene: 6. The CDR3 is 15 residues long. CDR1 and CDR2 (germline): SGHVS, FQNEAQ.

J is TRBJ1-6 and V is TRBV18, with TRBD1 identical over 8 bases. J gave up 7 bases and V 3 bases, and 8 bases lay outside the gene matches. The CDR3 is made up of 16 amino acids. From germline, CDR1 is KGHSH and CDR2 LQKENI. The CDR3 nucleotides read TGTGCCAGCTCACCGGGGGACAGGCCAAGAAATTCACCCCTCCACTTT. This gives the protein CASSPGDRPRNSPLHF.

The chain combines TRBV5-4 with TRBJ2-2; D remains ambiguous. Trimming cost V 0 bases and J 6 bases, with 6 bases left between them. The CDR3 runs to 13 residues. Germline V gene sequence: CDR1 SGHNT, CDR2 YYREEE (reference sequence). CDR3 in amino acids: CASSLVGAGELFF. The DNA of the CDR3 is TGTGCCAGCAGCTTGGTTGGAGCCGGGGAGCTGTTTTTT.

The chain recombines TRBV2 with TRBJ2-7; TRBD2 aligns across 9 bases. After removal of 1 base from V and 5 bases from J, the junction contained 6 bases not matched to a gene. Germline V CDR1 and CDR2: SNHLY, FYNNEI. CDR3 length: 15 residues. The DNA for the CDR3 is TGTGCCAGCAGTGAAGAAGCTAGGACTAGCGACGAGCAGTACTTC. Protein product: CASSEEARTSDEQYF. Complete variable domain (other parts from reference TRBV2 and TRBJ2-7): EPEVTQTPSHQVTQMGQEVILRCVPISNHLYFYWYRQILGQKVEFLVSFYNNEISEKSEIFDDQFSVERPDGSNFTLKIRSTKLEDSAMYFCASSEEARTSDEQYFGPGTRLTVT.

The V call is TRBV6-5, the J call TRBJ1-6; 7 nucleotides match TRBD1. In germline, CDR1 is MNHEY, CDR2 SVGAGI. The CDR3 has 13 residues. J gave up 10 bases and V 5 bases, and 5 bases lay outside the gene matches. The CDR3 DNA reads as TGTGCCAGCAGTCGCGGGACAGACTCACCCCTCCACTTT. Residues: CASSRGTDSPLHF.

The V call is TRBV7-2, the J call TRBJ2-3; 10 nucleotides line up with TRBD2. The germline V gene encodes CDR1 SGHTA and CDR2 FQGNSA. V lost 2 bases, J lost 4 bases, and 0 bases stayed unmatched. This CDR3 is built from 14 residues. This chain's CDR3 is CASSLSGGADTQYF. For the CDR3, the DNA is TGTGCCAGCAGCTTAAGCGGGGGGGCAGATACGCAGTATTTT.

The chain couples TRBV18 to TRBJ1-1; possibly TRBD1 for D (5 bases). CDR3 length equals 14 residues. Germline assignment: CDR1 KGHSH and CDR2 LQKENI. Trimming pared 6 bases from V and 1 base from J, leaving 12 bases between. The CDR3 DNA follows: TGTGCCAGCTCCCCTAGCGGGACGAACACTGAAGCTTTCTTT. Protein product: CASSPSGTNTEAFF.

V is TRBV6-5 and J is TRBJ2-3; TRBD2 matches at 10 bases. The germline V gene encodes CDR1 MNHEY and CDR2 SVGAGI. This CDR3 spans 12 amino acids. The CDR3 sequence is CVTSGYTDTQYF. The DNA for the CDR3 is TGTGTGACTAGCGGGTACACAGATACGCAGTATTTT.

This chain joins TRBV9 and TRBJ2-7, with a tentative D call TRBD1 (5 bases). The CDR3 totals 14 residues. V was pared by 1 base and J by 2 bases, with 10 bases between. The germline CDR1 and CDR2 sequences are SGDLS and YYNGEE. The DNA for the CDR3 is TGTGCCAGCAGCGTATCAGGGAAGACCTACGAGCAGTACTTC. It is translated as CASSVSGKTYEQYF.

This clone was detected once. CDR3 bases: TGTGCCAGCAGCTTAGCGAGTAGGAGGAATGAGCAGTTCTTC. It is translated as CASSLASRRNEQFF. The chain carries TRBV7-8 and TRBJ2-1; D perhaps matches TRBD2 (5 bases). V was cut by 0 bases and J by 7 bases, with 10 bases left in between. This CDR3 region has 14 residues. Germline assignment: CDR1 SGHVS and CDR2 FQNEAQ.

The chain combines TRBV6-8 with TRBJ2-3; 11 nucleotides align to TRBD2. The germline gives CDR1 MNHGY, CDR2 SAAAGT. CDR3 length: 19 amino acids. J was trimmed by 2 bases and V by 9 bases; bases with no gene match: 19. CDR3 in DNA: TGTGCCAGTACTACCCTTGGGCCGGGACTAGCGGTTCTCACAGATACGCAGTATTTT. Its protein is CASTTLGPGLAVLTDTQYF.

The chain links TRBV5-1 to TRBJ1-2; possibly TRBD1 for D (6 bases). Germline CDR1 SGHRS, CDR2 YFSETQ. V lost 3 bases, J lost 4 bases, and 13 bases lay in between. CDR3 length equals 14 residues. The CDR3 is CASSSDRSSYGYTF. The CDR3 nucleotides are TGCGCCAGCAGCTCAGACAGGAGCTCCTATGGCTACACCTTC.

The chain recombines TRBV19 with TRBJ1-5; 7 bases fit TRBD1. The CDR3 runs 15 residues. V lost 7 bases to trimming and J lost 1 base; unmatched junction nucleotides: 7. Per the germline V gene, CDR1 is LNHDA and CDR2 is SQIVND (reference sequence). Here the CDR3 reads CASIRTGSSNQPQHF. The CDR3 coding sequence is TGTGCCAGTATAAGGACAGGTTCGAGCAATCAGCCCCAGCATTTT. Full variable domain (rest looked up from reference TRBV19 and TRBJ1-5): DGGITQSPKYLFRKEGQNVTLSCEQNLNHDAMYWYRQDPGQGLRLIYYSQIVNDFQKGDIAEGYSVSREKKESFPLTVTSAQKNPTAFYLCASIRTGSSNQPQHFGDGTRLSIL.

In the case of this clone: Other DNA sequences in this specimen translate into the identical CDR3. The CDR3 sequence is CAIGPGLAVHNEQFF. The CDR3 coding sequence is TGTGCCATCGGGCCGGGACTAGCGGTCCACAATGAGCAGTTCTTC. V gene TRBV10-3 combines with J gene TRBJ2-1; 11 bases are shared with TRBD2. The CDR3 sequence is 15 residues long. From germline, CDR1 is ENHRY and CDR2 SYGVKD. The trim removed 8 bases at V and 5 bases at J, leaving 8 bases unmatched.

The chain uses TRBV28 and TRBJ1-5; a weak D match, TRBD1 (6 bases). V lost 6 bases and J lost 3, with 18 bases in between. This CDR3 region has 16 residues. The germline CDR1 and CDR2 sequences are MDHEN and SYDVKM. The CDR3 coding sequence is TGTGCCAGCAGCCTATACCAGGGGTTACCCAATCAGCCCCAGCATTTT. This codes for CASSLYQGLPNQPQHF.

The chain combines TRBV9 with TRBJ2-1, with D possibly TRBD1 on 5 matching bases. CDR3 length equals 16 residues. The V end lost 3 bases, the J end lost 3 bases, and 16 bases lay between the germline ends. The germline V gene has CDR1 SGDLS and CDR2 YYNGEE. This CDR3 is CASSGQGGHHYNEQFF. CDR3 nucleotide sequence: TGTGCCAGCAGCGGGCAGGGCGGCCACCACTACAATGAGCAGTTCTTC.

This chain connects TRBV6-6 to TRBJ2-7; the match to TRBD1 covers 8 bases. Losses at the gene ends were 0 bases for V and 7 bases for J; bases not matched to a gene: 8. The V gene's germline CDR1 is MNHNY and CDR2 SVGAGI (reference sequence). The CDR3 spans 15 residues. In DNA form, the CDR3 reads TGTGCCAGCAGTTACTCGAAAGGACAGGGTTGGGAGCAGTACTTC. The encoded protein is CASSYSKGQGWEQYF.

The CDR3 sequence: CASSATGGNTGELFF. The CDR3 region has the DNA TGCGCCAGCAGCGCCACAGGGGGCAACACCGGGGAGCTGTTTTTT. The rearrangement joins TRBV5-1 to TRBJ2-2; 9 bases are a match to TRBD1. Germline CDR1 SGHRS, CDR2 YFSETQ. The CDR3 sequence is 15 residues long. J gave up 2 bases and V 4 bases, and 3 bases lay outside the gene matches.

This clone has only a few counts. This rearrangement joins TRBV9 to TRBJ1-3; 8 nucleotides line up with TRBD1. Germline assignment: CDR1 SGDLS and CDR2 YYNGEE. The CDR3 is 14 amino acids. V lost 0 bases and J lost 6; bases outside the gene matches: 2. This CDR3 reads CASSVGQGKNTIYF. CDR3 bases: TGTGCCAGCAGCGTAGGACAGGGGAAAAACACCATATATTTT.

The gene calls are TRBV27 and TRBJ2-5; D perhaps matches TRBD2 (5 bases). TRBJ2-7 matches the DNA end more closely, so the J call is doubtful. Germline-derived CDR1 and CDR2 are MNHEY and SMNVEV (reference sequence). The CDR3 has 11 residues. The CDR3 is CASSRGYEQYF. The CDR3 nucleotides read TGTGCCAGCAGTCGGGGTTACGAGCAGTACTTC.